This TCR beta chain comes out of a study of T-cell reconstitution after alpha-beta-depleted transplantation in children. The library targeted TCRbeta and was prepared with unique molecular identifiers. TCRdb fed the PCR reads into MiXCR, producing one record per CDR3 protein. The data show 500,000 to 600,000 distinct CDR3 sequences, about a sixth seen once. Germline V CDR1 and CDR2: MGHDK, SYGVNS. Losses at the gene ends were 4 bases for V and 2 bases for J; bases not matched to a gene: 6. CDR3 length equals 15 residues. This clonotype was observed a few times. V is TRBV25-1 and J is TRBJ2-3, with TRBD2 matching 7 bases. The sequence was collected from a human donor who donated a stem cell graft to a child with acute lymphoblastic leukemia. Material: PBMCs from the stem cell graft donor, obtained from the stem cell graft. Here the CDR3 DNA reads TGTGCCAGCAGTGTAGGGAGGGGCGTCACAGATACGCAGTATTTT. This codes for CASSVGRGVTDTQYF.